The clone carrying this T cell receptor (beta chain) has only a few counts. These data are taken from a study of patients and donors after allogeneic stem cell transplantation. CDR1 SGHTA and CDR2 FQGTGA come from the germline V gene. The CDR3 length is 15 residues. Trimming shortened V by 5 bases and J by 0 bases, and 12 bases separated the two germline ends. TCRdb called the RT-PCR reads again in MiXCR, with one record for every CDR3 protein. The profile shows about 31,000 distinct CDR3 sequences, approximately 7% of them singletons. The sample consisted of blood, either unsorted or a sorted T cell fraction (not recorded which). This chain connects TRBV7-3 to TRBJ2-3, with no clear D. The source of this sequence is a human donor who was either an allogeneic HSCT recipient or a stem cell or donor lymphocyte infusion donor (not recorded which). It is not recorded whose cells these are; they may come from a transplant donor. This CDR3 is CASSAVSTSTDTQYF. DNA of the CDR3: TGTGCCAGCAGCGCCGTATCGACTAGCACAGATACGCAGTATTTT.